The entry below describes one T cell receptor (beta chain). A read error may produce the germline difference seen at one junction end. This specimen comes from a study of blood T cell repertoires in COVID-19. Germline V lookup: CDR1 KGHSH, CDR2 LQKENI. This CDR3 region has 13 residues. The method was immunoSEQ multiplex PCR; TCRdb's version includes in-frame clones alone and lacks a portion of them. The sample consists of roughly 100,000 clones, 88% of them appearing once. The rearrangement uses TRBV18 and TRBJ1-1; 7 bases map to TRBD1. The sequence came from a man older than 75 with acute or convalescent COVID-19. Sequencing used peripheral blood. The CDR3 sequence is CATSSSGQTEAFF. CDR3 coding DNA: TGTGCCACCTCATCATCGGGACAGACTGAAGCTTTCTTT.